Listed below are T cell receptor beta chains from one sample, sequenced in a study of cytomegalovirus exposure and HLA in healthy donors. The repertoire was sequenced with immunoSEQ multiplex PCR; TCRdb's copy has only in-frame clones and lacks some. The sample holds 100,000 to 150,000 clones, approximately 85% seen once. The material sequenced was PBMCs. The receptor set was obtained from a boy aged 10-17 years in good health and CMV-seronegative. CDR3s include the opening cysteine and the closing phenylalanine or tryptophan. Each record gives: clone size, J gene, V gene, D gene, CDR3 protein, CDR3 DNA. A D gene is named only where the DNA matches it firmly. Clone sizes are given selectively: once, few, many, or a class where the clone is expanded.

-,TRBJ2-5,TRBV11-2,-,CASSAGTHVQETQYF,TGTGCCAGCAGCGCCGGGACTCACGTACAAGAGACCCAGTACTTC
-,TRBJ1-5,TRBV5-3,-,CARSLTIGQKIYSNQPQHF,TGTGCCAGAAGCTTAACTATCGGACAGAAGATTTATAGCAATCAGCCCCAGCATTTT
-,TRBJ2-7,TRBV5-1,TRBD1,CASGQGLSYEQYF,TGCGCCAGCGGACAGGGCCTTTCCTACGAGCAGTACTTC
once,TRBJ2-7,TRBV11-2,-,CASSFSPGPNEQYF,TGTGCCAGCAGCTTTTCGCCAGGGCCTAACGAGCAGTACTTC
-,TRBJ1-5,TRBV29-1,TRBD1,CSVIGQGEQPQHF,TGCAGCGTGATCGGACAGGGAGAACAGCCCCAGCATTTT
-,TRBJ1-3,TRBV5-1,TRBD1,CASSLGGTGVQNTIYF,TGCGCCAGCAGCTTGGGCGGGACAGGGGTTCAAAACACCATATATTTT
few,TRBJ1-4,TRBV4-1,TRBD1,CASSPGQGREKLFF,TGCGCCAGCAGCCCGGGACAGGGACGCGAAAAACTGTTTTTT
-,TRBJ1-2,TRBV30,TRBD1,CAWSVRRTGVNYGYTF,TGTGCCTGGAGTGTACGCCGGACAGGGGTTAACTATGGCTACACCTTC
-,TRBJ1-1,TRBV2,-,CASSERGITEAFF,TGTGCCAGCAGTGAAAGGGGGATCACTGAAGCTTTCTTT
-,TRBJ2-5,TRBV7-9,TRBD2,CASSLTSGLQETQYF,TGTGCCAGCAGTTTGACTAGCGGGTTACAAGAGACCCAGTACTTC
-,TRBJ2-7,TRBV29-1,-,CSVGITEYEQYF,TGCAGCGTTGGAATTACAGAATACGAGCAGTACTTC
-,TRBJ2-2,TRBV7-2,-,CASTPSFYTGELFF,TGTGCCAGCACCCCGTCCTTTTACACCGGGGAGCTGTTTTTT
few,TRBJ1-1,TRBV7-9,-,CASKVGGRDTEAFF,TGTGCCAGCAAGGTCGGGGGGCGAGACACTGAAGCTTTCTTT
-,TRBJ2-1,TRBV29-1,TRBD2,CSVENGRAVYNEQFF,TGCAGCGTTGAAAACGGGAGGGCCGTCTACAATGAGCAGTTCTTC
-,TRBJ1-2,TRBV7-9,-,CSSSLPGYGYTF,TGTTCCAGCAGCTTACCCGGCTATGGCTACACCTTC
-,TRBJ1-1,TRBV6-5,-,CASSYSRGSTEAFF,TGTGCCAGCAGTTACTCGCGGGGGTCCACTGAAGCTTTCTTT
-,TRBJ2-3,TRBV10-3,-,CAIAGATDTQYF,TGTGCCATCGCAGGGGCAACAGATACGCAGTATTTT
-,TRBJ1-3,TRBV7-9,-,CSSGYYGNTIYF,TGTTCCAGCGGGTACTATGGAAACACCATATATTTT
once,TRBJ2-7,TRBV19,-,CASSIEAGVWYEQYF,TGTGCCAGTAGTATAGAAGCAGGGGTGTGGTACGAGCAGTACTTC
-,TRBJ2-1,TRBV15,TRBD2,CATSRGTSGGVEQFF,TGTGCCACCAGCAGGGGGACTAGCGGGGGGGTGGAGCAGTTCTTC
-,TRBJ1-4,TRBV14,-,CASSQSGGGTNEKLFF,TGTGCCAGCAGCCAATCCGGGGGTGGAACTAATGAAAAACTGTTTTTT
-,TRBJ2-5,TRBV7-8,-,CASSLGRAYETQYF,TGTGCCAGCAGCTTGGGCAGGGCATATGAGACCCAGTACTTC
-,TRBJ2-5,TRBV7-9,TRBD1,CSSSFRQGEISKTQYF,TGTTCCAGCAGCTTCCGACAGGGGGAAATTAGCAAGACCCAGTACTTC
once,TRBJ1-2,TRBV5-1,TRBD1,CASSSGTGSGYTF,TGCGCCAGCAGCTCGGGGACAGGGAGTGGCTACACCTTC
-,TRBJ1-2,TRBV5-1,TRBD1,CASSVDRDYGYTF,TGCGCCAGCAGCGTTGACAGGGACTATGGCTACACCTTC
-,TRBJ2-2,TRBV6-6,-,CASSHCTNTGELFF,TGTGCCAGCAGTCACTGCACAAACACCGGGGAGCTGTTTTTT
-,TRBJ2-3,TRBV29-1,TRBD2,CSVKRLASTDTQYF,TGCAGCGTGAAAAGACTAGCGAGCACAGATACGCAGTATTTT
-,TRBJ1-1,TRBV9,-,CASSSAGAMNTEAFF,TGTGCCAGCAGCTCGGCAGGGGCGATGAACACTGAAGCTTTCTTT
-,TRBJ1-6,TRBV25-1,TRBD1,CASSESGQFSYNSPLHF,TGTGCCAGCAGTGAATCGGGACAGTTCTCCTATAATTCACCCCTCCACTTT
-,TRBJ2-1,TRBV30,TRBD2,CAWSRGGPGGSPYNEQFF,TGTGCCTGGAGCCGGGGGGGTCCGGGAGGATCCCCCTACAATGAGCAGTTCTTC
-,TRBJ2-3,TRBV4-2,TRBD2,CASSQEASGGSLDTQYF,TGTGCCAGCAGCCAAGAGGCTAGCGGGGGGTCCTTAGATACGCAGTATTTT